The 4 T cell receptor beta chains in this list originate from one sample, sequenced in a study of CD8 T cells in Susac syndrome. After extraction with the RNeasy kit, roughly 0.5 to 1 ug of the RNA was reverse transcribed using random hexamers. Each CDR3 protein gets one entry after TCRdb re-called the immunoSEQ multiplex PCR reads with MiXCR. Here the sample spans 150,000 to 200,000 distinct CDR3 sequences, approximately 94% being singletons. Sequencing was performed on CD4+ T cells from PBMCs. These receptors were obtained from a human donor with multiple sclerosis.

This chain connects TRBV20-1 to TRBJ1-5; D may be TRBD1 (6 bases). Germline V lookup: CDR1 DFQATT, CDR2 SNEGSKA (reference sequence). Trimming pared 6 bases from V and 2 bases from J, leaving 14 bases between. The CDR3 is made up of 14 amino acids. The CDR3 region is CSATGAVGNQPQHF. CDR3 coding DNA: TGCAGTGCAACGGGGGCGGTGGGCAATCAGCCCCAGCATTTT.

The gene calls are TRBV30 and TRBJ2-7, with 8 bases lining up with TRBD2. CDR3 length: 14 amino acids. J gave up 5 bases and V 3 bases, and 9 bases lay outside the gene matches. Germline V gene lookup returns CDR1 GTSNPN and CDR2 SVGIG (reference sequence). The CDR3 sequence: CAWSSGGTSHEQYF. The CDR3 nucleotides are TGTGCCTGGAGCTCGGGAGGGACGTCCCACGAGCAGTACTTC.

CDR3 DNA sequence: TGCGCCAGCAGCCTCCTATCGGGGGGAATGAACTATGGCTACACCTTC. Protein: CASSLLSGGMNYGYTF. This chain connects TRBV4-3 to TRBJ1-2, with D possibly TRBD1 on 5 matching bases. V lost 4 bases and J lost 2, with 17 bases in between. The length of the CDR3 is 16 residues. CDR1 and CDR2 (germline): LGHNA, YSLEER.

This clonotype turned up a few times. The chain employs TRBV19 and TRBJ2-2, with 11 bases lining up with TRBD2. The CDR3 has 15 residues. Germline assignment: CDR1 LNHDA and CDR2 SQIVND (reference sequence). J lost 1 base, V lost 9 bases, and 4 bases had no gene match. This chain's CDR3 is CASSLAGGNTGELFF. CDR3 nucleotide sequence: TGTGCCAGCAGTCTAGCGGGAGGGAACACCGGGGAGCTGTTTTTT. Full variable domain (missing parts from reference TRBV19 and TRBJ2-2): DGGITQSPKYLFRKEGQNVTLSCEQNLNHDAMYWYRQDPGQGLRLIYYSQIVNDFQKGDIAEGYSVSREKKESFPLTVTSAQKNPTAFYLCASSLAGGNTGELFFGEGSRLTVL.